This T cell receptor beta chain was identified in a study of cytomegalovirus exposure and HLA in healthy donors. For the study at large: The 130 or so validation repertoires, a later analysis reported, used the same platform as the 666 repertoires from the first cohort. Study-level findings and limits: The authors listed about 170 TCR beta chains as cytomegalovirus-associated. High specificity and sensitivity for cytomegalovirus status were reported for the classifier. Most observed TCR sequences were rare, whereas some public TCRs were detected in many donors.

Repertoires were generated with immunoSEQ multiplex PCR, while TCRdb's copy carries only in-frame clones and drops some. The sample includes 150,000 to 250,000 clones, approximately 80% of them seen just once. This CDR3 region has 13 residues. The germline gives CDR1 SEHNR, CDR2 FQNEAQ (reference sequence). V was trimmed by 5 bases and J by 5 bases, leaving 12 bases between them. Concerning this clone: Its antigen remains unknown.

The V call is TRBV7-9, the J call TRBJ2-5; D remains unclear. The sequence came from a woman aged 25 to 45 in good health and CMV-seropositive. The specimen sequenced was PBMCs. The CDR3 nucleotides read TGTGCCAGCAGCCCCCCGGCGGCTGAGACCCAGTACTTC. Its protein is CASSPPAAETQYF. The full variable domain, rest sourced from reference TRBV7-9 and TRBJ2-5, is DTGVSQNPRHKITKRGQNVTFRCDPISEHNRLYWYRQTLGQGPEFLTYFQNEAQLEKSRLLSDRFSAERPKGSFSTLEIQRTEQGDSAMYLCASSPPAAETQYFGPGTRLLVL.